The present T cell receptor (beta chain) was sequenced within a study of blood T cell repertoires in COVID-19. Study summary: Samples representing acute and convalescent COVID-19 were sourced from the United States, Italy and Spain.

Participants reported their clinical history, and cohort assignment relied on those reports. Either two negative PCRs, clearance, or symptom resolution qualified Cohort 3 donors as recovered. The authors' processing: Amplification of reference gene primers provided the estimated nucleated cell counts. This table comes from immunoSEQ multiplex PCR, and its TCRdb copy is limited to in-frame clones, with some not included. V and J calls and clone size are given by that table; D and trimming were obtained from the DNA. This table has under 300,000 clones, around 90% appearing once. CDR3 size: 17 residues.

The chain links TRBV12-2 to TRBJ1-1. TRBV12-2 is flagged as a pseudogene. This TCR derives from a young woman who had recovered from COVID-19. The sample comprised PBMCs or T cells enriched from blood (not recorded which). The CDR3 spells CASRFAEGGRSNTEAFF. CDR3 DNA sequence: TGTGCAAGTCGCTTCGCGGAGGGCGGCCGATCTAACACTGAAGCTTTCTTT.